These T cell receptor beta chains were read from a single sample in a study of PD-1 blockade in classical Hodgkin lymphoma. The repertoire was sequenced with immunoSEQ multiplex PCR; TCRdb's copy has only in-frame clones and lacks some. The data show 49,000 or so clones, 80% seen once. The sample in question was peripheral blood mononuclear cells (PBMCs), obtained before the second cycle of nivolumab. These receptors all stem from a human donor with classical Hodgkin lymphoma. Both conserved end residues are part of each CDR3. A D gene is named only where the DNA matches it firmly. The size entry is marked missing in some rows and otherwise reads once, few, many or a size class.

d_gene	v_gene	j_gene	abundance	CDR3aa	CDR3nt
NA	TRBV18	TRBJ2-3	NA	CASSPSPGGTDTQYF	TGTGCCAGCTCACCCTCCCCCGGGGGCACAGATACGCAGTATTTT
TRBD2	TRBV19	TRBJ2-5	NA	CASSIDGTTQETQYF	TGTGCCAGTAGTATAGACGGGACTACACAAGAGACCCAGTACTTC
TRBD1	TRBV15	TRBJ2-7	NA	CATSRETSGTGRDEQYF	TGTGCCACCAGCAGAGAAACGTCCGGGACAGGGAGGGACGAGCAGTACTTC
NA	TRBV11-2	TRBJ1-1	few	CASSLNFLGNTEAFF	TGTGCCAGCAGCTTAAACTTCCTGGGGAACACTGAAGCTTTCTTT
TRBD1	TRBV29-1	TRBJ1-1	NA	CSAGQGKVEAFF	TGCAGCGCCGGACAGGGGAAAGTTGAAGCTTTCTTT
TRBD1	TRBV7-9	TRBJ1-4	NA	CASSMGQGGSGIEKLFF	TGTGCCAGCAGCATGGGACAGGGTGGTAGTGGCATTGAAAAACTGTTTTTT
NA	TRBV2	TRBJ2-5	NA	CASSEGSRGGTQYF	TGTGCCAGCAGTGAGGGTTCAAGGGGGGGGACCCAGTACTTC
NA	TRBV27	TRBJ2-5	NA	CASSITNGETQYF	TGTGCCAGCAGCATAACCAACGGGGAGACCCAGTACTTC
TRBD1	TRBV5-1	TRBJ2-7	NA	CASSLARQGRWDRYEQYF	TGCGCCAGCAGCTTGGCCCGGCAGGGTCGGTGGGACAGGTACGAGCAGTACTTC
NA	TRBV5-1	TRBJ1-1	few	CASSLDRLNTEAFF	TGCGCCAGCAGCTTGGACAGATTGAACACTGAAGCTTTCTTT
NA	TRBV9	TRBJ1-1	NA	CASSVGGREAFF	TGTGCCAGCAGCGTAGGGGGGCGGGAAGCTTTCTTT
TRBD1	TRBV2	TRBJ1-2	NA	CASSKGQGSGYTF	TGTGCCAGCAGCAAGGGACAGGGAAGTGGCTACACCTTC
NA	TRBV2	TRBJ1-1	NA	CASGRGVNTEAFF	TGTGCCAGCGGTAGGGGGGTGAACACTGAAGCTTTCTTT
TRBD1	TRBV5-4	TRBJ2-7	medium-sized	CASSLGGQGVGEQYF	TGTGCCAGCAGCTTGGGGGGACAGGGGGTAGGCGAGCAGTACTTC
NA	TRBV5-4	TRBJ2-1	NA	CASSLDGPEQFF	TGTGCCAGCAGCTTGGATGGACCTGAGCAGTTCTTC
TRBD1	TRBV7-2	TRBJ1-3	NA	CASSTGQGSGNTIYF	TGTGCCAGCAGCACAGGACAGGGCTCTGGAAACACCATATATTTT
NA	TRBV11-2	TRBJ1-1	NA	CASSSYRRGRTEAFF	TGTGCCAGCAGCTCCTATCGGCGGGGGCGGACTGAAGCTTTCTTT
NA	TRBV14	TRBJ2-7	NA	CASSRSDWKQYF	TGTGCCAGCAGCCGATCCGATTGGAAGCAGTACTTC
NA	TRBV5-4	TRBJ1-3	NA	CASSSAPPGSSGNTIYF	TGTGCCAGCAGCTCGGCCCCACCAGGGAGCTCTGGAAACACCATATATTTT
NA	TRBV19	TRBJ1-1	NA	CASSILGDTEAFF	TGTGCCAGTAGTATCTTGGGGGACACTGAAGCTTTCTTT
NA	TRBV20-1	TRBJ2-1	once	CSAGNYNEQFF	TGCAGTGCTGGGAACTACAATGAGCAGTTCTTC
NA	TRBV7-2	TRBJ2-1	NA	CASSPGPAGNEQFF	TGTGCCAGCAGCCCGGGACCGGCGGGGAATGAGCAGTTCTTC